These 18 T cell receptor beta chains were all obtained from the same sample, sequenced in a study of control samples from healthy donors and cancer patients. Clones were sequenced by immunoSEQ multiplex PCR, and TCRdb holds only the in-frame ones, with some missing. This table has roughly 59,000 clones, 92% appearing once. The sequenced sample consisted of PBMCs. Every receptor here comes from a man aged 35 to 55 with colorectal cancer.

This sequence joins TRBV5-1 and TRBJ1-2, with TRBD1 as a possible D gene (5 bases). Trimming removed 0 bases at V and 2 bases at J, with 11 bases between. The CDR3 loop spans 15 amino acids. Germline-derived CDR1 and CDR2 are SGHRS and YFSETQ. The CDR3 coding sequence is TGCGCCAGCAGCTTGGCCTTTCGGGGCAACTATGGCTACACCTTC. Its translation: CASSLAFRGNYGYTF.

The rearrangement joins TRBV5-1 to TRBJ2-5, with D maybe TRBD2 (6 bases). The germline gives CDR1 SGHRS, CDR2 YFSETQ. The CDR3 sequence is 14 residues long. V lost 0 bases to trimming and J lost 3 bases, with 9 bases between them. CDR3 sequence: CASSLVAGKETQYF. The CDR3 DNA follows: TGCGCCAGCAGCTTGGTTGCGGGGAAAGAGACCCAGTACTTC.

The chain links TRBV9 to TRBJ1-1; D not certain. CDR1 and CDR2 (germline): SGDLS, YYNGEE. With 5 bases removed from V and 1 base from J, the gap between germline ends came to 6 bases. The CDR3 is 12 residues long. The CDR3 region is CASRGGNTEAFF. CDR3 sequence (DNA): TGTGCCAGCAGGGGCGGGAACACTGAAGCTTTCTTT.

V gene TRBV6-5 combines with J gene TRBJ1-5, with 9 bases aligning to TRBD1. Germline-derived CDR1 and CDR2 are MNHEY and SVGAGI. With 7 bases clipped from V and 6 bases from J, the junction kept 7 bases outside the gene matches. The CDR3 is made up of 14 amino acids. CDR3 amino acids: CASTTGQGGQPQHF. CDR3 bases: TGTGCCAGCACGACGGGACAGGGAGGTCAGCCCCAGCATTTT.

The genes are TRBV7-2 and TRBJ1-3; no clear D gene. V lost 5 bases to trimming and J lost 0 bases, with 17 bases between them. CDR3 length equals 17 residues. Looked up from germline, CDR1 is SGHTA and CDR2 is FQGNSA. The CDR3 reads CASSPDTFWSSGNTIYF. As DNA, the CDR3 is TGTGCCAGCAGCCCCGATACATTCTGGAGCTCTGGAAACACCATATATTTT.

The rearrangement uses TRBV6-5 and TRBJ1-1, with TRBD1 matching over 8 bases. V lost 7 bases and J lost 4; bases outside the gene matches: 5. The CDR3 contains 13 residues. CDR1 MNHEY and CDR2 SVGAGI come from the germline V gene. CDR3 DNA: TGTGCCAGCAATGCAGGGGGCCTCACTGAAGCTTTCTTT. Translation gives CASNAGGLTEAFF.

This chain connects TRBV19 to TRBJ1-1; TRBD1 aligns across 10 bases. The V segment lost 1 base and the J segment 4 bases; nucleotides outside the gene matches: 9. Germline CDR1 is LNHDA and CDR2 is SQIVND (reference sequence). The CDR3 loop spans 17 amino acids. CDR3 sequence reads: CASSIVGTGVSGTEAFF. The CDR3 DNA reads TGTGCCAGTAGTATAGTTGGGACAGGGGTTTCGGGCACTGAAGCTTTCTTT.

This rearrangement joins TRBV6-1 to TRBJ1-4, with TRBD1 as a possible D gene (5 bases). Trimming stripped 1 base from V and 0 bases from J, with 12 bases between. The germline gives CDR1 MNHNS, CDR2 SASEGT. The CDR3 has 17 amino acids. The DNA of the CDR3 is TGTGCCAGCAGTGAAGGGGCAGGGTATGCAACTAATGAAAAACTGTTTTTT. Amino acid sequence: CASSEGAGYATNEKLFF.

This clone was detected once. CDR3 bases: TGTGCCAGCAGTCGCGCCTTTTCGGAATATGGCTACACCTTC. It encodes CASSRAFSEYGYTF. The J gene is TRBJ1-2, the V gene TRBV6-5; D remains unclear. CDR3 size: 14 residues. Deletions cut 5 bases from V and 5 bases from J, with 15 bases between. The germline V gene has CDR1 MNHEY and CDR2 SVGAGI.

The J gene is TRBJ2-1, the V gene TRBV9, with 8 nucleotides matching TRBD2. Germline V CDR1 and CDR2: SGDLS, YYNGEE. Trimming took 0 bases from V and 9 from J; bases not matched to a gene: 8. This CDR3 has 15 amino acids. The CDR3: CASSVGFGGASEQFF. CDR3 nucleotides: TGTGCCAGCAGCGTAGGGTTCGGGGGGGCCAGTGAGCAGTTCTTC.

CDR3 in DNA: TGCAGCGTTGACCACATTGAAAGCACTGAAGCTTTCTTT. It translates to CSVDHIESTEAFF. The chain carries TRBV29-1 and TRBJ1-1, with D unresolved. With 3 bases removed from V and 4 bases from J, the gap between germline ends came to 12 bases. Per the germline V gene, CDR1 is SQVTM and CDR2 is ANQGSEA. CDR3 length: 13 amino acids.

This clone is a singleton in its sample. The chain recombines TRBV10-1 with TRBJ2-3; 8 bases fit TRBD1. This CDR3 is built from 15 residues. Germline CDR1 reads WNHNN; CDR2 reads SYGVQD (reference sequence). Trimming took 0 bases from V and 5 from J; bases not matched to a gene: 4. CDR3 sequence reads: CASSESGRGRDTQYF. The CDR3, as DNA: TGCGCCAGCAGTGAGTCAGGCAGGGGGCGAGATACGCAGTATTTT.

The V call is TRBV19, the J call TRBJ2-5, with TRBD1 as a possible D gene (5 bases). The V end was cut by 1 base, the J end by 5 bases, with 14 bases between. CDR3 length: 15 residues. Per germline, CDR1 LNHDA and CDR2 SQIVND (reference sequence). The CDR3 DNA is TGTGCCAGTAGTATAGGGGGCCCTACCGGGGAGACCCAGTACTTC. It encodes CASSIGGPTGETQYF. Looking up the rest from reference TRBV19 and TRBJ2-5 gives the full variable domain: DGGITQSPKYLFRKEGQNVTLSCEQNLNHDAMYWYRQDPGQGLRLIYYSQIVNDFQKGDIAEGYSVSREKKESFPLTVTSAQKNPTAFYLCASSIGGPTGETQYFGPGTRLLVL.

The genes are TRBV4-2 and TRBJ1-2, with D tentatively TRBD1 (5 bases). This CDR3 is 17 amino acids long. CDR1 is LGHNA, CDR2 YNFKEQ, per germline. Trimming removed 0 bases at V and 0 bases at J, with 14 bases between. The CDR3 reads CASSQDSGTAANYGYTF. As DNA, the CDR3 is TGTGCCAGCAGCCAAGATTCCGGGACTGCAGCTAACTATGGCTACACCTTC.

The chain joins TRBV5-5 to TRBJ1-1; 8 bases are shared with TRBD1. V lost 2 bases, J lost 0 bases, and 3 bases stayed unmatched. The length of the CDR3 is 15 residues. Looked up from germline, CDR1 is SGHKS and CDR2 is YYEKEE (reference sequence). The DNA for the CDR3 is TGTGCCAGCAGCTTATCGACAGGGGTGAACACTGAAGCTTTCTTT. Its protein product is CASSLSTGVNTEAFF.

This clone was seen more than once but under ten times. The J gene is TRBJ1-6, the V gene TRBV7-2, with D possibly TRBD1 on 5 matching bases. Trimming took 5 bases from V and 4 from J, leaving 15 bases between them. Per germline, CDR1 SGHTA and CDR2 FQGNSA. The CDR3 runs to 16 residues. CDR3 region: CASSPTEPLYNSPLHF. The CDR3 DNA is TGTGCCAGCAGCCCGACAGAACCCTTATATAATTCACCCCTCCACTTT.

The rearrangement links TRBV9 to TRBJ2-2, with 8 bases lining up with TRBD2. The CDR3 is made up of 19 amino acids. V shed 3 bases, J shed 5 bases, and the junction held 18 bases outside the gene matches. The germline CDR1 and CDR2 sequences are SGDLS and YYNGEE. The CDR3, as DNA: TGTGCCAGCAGCGGACCACCGGGGGTAGCGGGGAGGAGAACCGGGGAGCTGTTTTTT. Its translation: CASSGPPGVAGRRTGELFF. The full variable domain, with the rest looked up from reference TRBV9 and TRBJ2-2, is DSGVTQTPKHLITATGQRVTLRCSPRSGDLSVYWYQQSLDQGLQFLIQYYNGEERAKGNILERFSAQQFPDLHSELNLSSLELGDSALYFCASSGPPGVAGRRTGELFFGEGSRLTVL.

This chain links TRBV2 with TRBJ2-2; D tentatively reads TRBD1 or TRBD2 (5 bases each). The CDR3 covers 15 residues. Trimming cost V 4 bases and J 0 bases, with 9 bases left between them. The germline CDR1 and CDR2 sequences are SNHLY and FYNNEI. CDR3 sequence reads: CASSVGPPNTGELFF. The CDR3 bases are TGTGCCAGCAGTGTGGGACCACCGAACACCGGGGAGCTGTTTTTT.